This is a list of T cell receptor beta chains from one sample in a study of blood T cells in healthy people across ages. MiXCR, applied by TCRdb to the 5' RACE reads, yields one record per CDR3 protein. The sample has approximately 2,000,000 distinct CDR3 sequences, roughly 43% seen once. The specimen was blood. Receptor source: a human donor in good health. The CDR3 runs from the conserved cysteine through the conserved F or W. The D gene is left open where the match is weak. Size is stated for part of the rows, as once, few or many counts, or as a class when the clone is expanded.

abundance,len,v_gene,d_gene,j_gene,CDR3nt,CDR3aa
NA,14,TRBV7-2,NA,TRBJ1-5,TGTGCCAGCAGCTTAGTTCCGGGCAATCAGCCCCAGCATTTT,CASSLVPGNQPQHF
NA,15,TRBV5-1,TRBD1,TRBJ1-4,TGTGCCAGCAGCTTAGTTGGGACAGGGAACGAAAAACTGTTTTTT,CASSLVGTGNEKLFF
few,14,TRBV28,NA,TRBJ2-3,TGTGCCAGCAGTGAGGCTAGAGAGGGAGATACGCAGTATTTT,CASSEAREGDTQYF
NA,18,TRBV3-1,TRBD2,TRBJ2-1,TGTGCCAGCAGCCAAGAAGGACTAGCGGGGGTGGTCTACAATGAGCAGTTCTTC,CASSQEGLAGVVYNEQFF
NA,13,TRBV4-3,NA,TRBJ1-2,TGCGCCAGCAGCCAAGATTTCATTGGCGGCTACACCTTC,CASSQDFIGGYTF
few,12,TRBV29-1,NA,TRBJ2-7,TGCAGCGTTGCCGAGGGACCCTACGAGCAGTACTTC,CSVAEGPYEQYF
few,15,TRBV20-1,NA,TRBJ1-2,TGCAGTGCTAGAGATCTAAGGAACAGCGTCGGGGGCTACACCTTC,CSARDLRNSVGGYTF
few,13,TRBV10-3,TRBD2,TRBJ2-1,TGTGCCATCCGGGGCGGGGGGGCCAATGAGCAGTTCTTC,CAIRGGGANEQFF
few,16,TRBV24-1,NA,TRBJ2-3,TGTGCCACCAGTGATCGGGTGACAGCTAGCACAGATACGCAGTATTTT,CATSDRVTASTDTQYF
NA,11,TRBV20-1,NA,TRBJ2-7,TGCAGTGCTAGAGGGGGGCACGAGCAGTACTTC,CSARGGHEQYF
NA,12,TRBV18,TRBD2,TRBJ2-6,TGTGCCAGCTCACCGGGACTAAACGTCCTGACTTTC,CASSPGLNVLTF
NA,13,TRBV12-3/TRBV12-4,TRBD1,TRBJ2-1,TGTGCCAGCAGTTTATCCGACAGGGACGTGCAGTTCTTC,CASSLSDRDVQFF
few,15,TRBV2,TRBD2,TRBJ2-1,TGTGCCAGCGGGTGGGATACGGGGGGCTACAATGAGCAGTTCTTC,CASGWDTGGYNEQFF
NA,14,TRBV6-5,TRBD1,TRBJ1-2,TGTGCCAGCAGGGGGCCGGGACAGGGGTACGGCTACACCTTC,CASRGPGQGYGYTF
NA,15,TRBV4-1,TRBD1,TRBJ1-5,TGCGCCAGCAGCCAGCGACAGGGGAAAAATCAGCCCCAGCATTTT,CASSQRQGKNQPQHF
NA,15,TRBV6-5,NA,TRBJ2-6,TGTGCCAGCAGTCTCCCTAGCTCTGGGGTCAACGTCCTGACTTTC,CASSLPSSGVNVLTF
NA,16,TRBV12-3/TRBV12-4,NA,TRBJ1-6,TGTGCCAGCAGCCCCCGGGGGGGGGCGTTTAATTCACCCCTCCACTTT,CASSPRGGAFNSPLHF
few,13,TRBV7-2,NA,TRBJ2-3,TGTGCCAGCAGCTTAGGAGGTATAGACACGCAGTATTTT,CASSLGGIDTQYF
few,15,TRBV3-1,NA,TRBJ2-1,TGTGCCAGCAGCCAAGACAGTCGCTCCTACAATGAGCAGTTCTTC,CASSQDSRSYNEQFF
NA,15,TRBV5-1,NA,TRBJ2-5,TGCGCCAGCAGTAGGGCGGGGGACATACAAGAGACCCAGTACTTC,CASSRAGDIQETQYF
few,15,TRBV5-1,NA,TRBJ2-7,TGCGCCAGCAGCTTGGGCGAGCAAGAATCCTACGAGCAGTACTTC,CASSLGEQESYEQYF
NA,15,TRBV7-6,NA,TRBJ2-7,TGTGCCAGCAGCCCAGGCGCGCAGAGCTCCTACGAGCAGTACTTC,CASSPGAQSSYEQYF
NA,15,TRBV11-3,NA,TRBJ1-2,TGTGCCAGCAGCTTCTCTTCAGGTGTGGGATATGGCTACACCTTC,CASSFSSGVGYGYTF
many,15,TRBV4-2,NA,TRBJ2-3,TGTGCCAGCAGCCAAGATCGGCAGGTCACAGATACGCAGTATTTT,CASSQDRQVTDTQYF
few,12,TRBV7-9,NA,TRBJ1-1,TGTGCCAGCTCGGAGGGAACGGCTGAAGCTTTCTTT,CASSEGTAEAFF
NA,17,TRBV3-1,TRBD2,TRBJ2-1,TGTGCCAGCAGCCAAAGGACTAGCGGGGGGCGGTGGAATGAGCAGTTCTTC,CASSQRTSGGRWNEQFF
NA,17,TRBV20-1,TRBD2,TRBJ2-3,TGCAGTGCTAATAGCGGGGATACACCATCAGGCACAGATACGCAGTATTTT,CSANSGDTPSGTDTQYF
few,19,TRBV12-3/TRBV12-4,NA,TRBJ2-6,TGTGCCAGCAGCTGGGTGAGAGGTGGACTGATCTCTGGGGCCAACGTCCTGACTTTC,CASSWVRGGLISGANVLTF
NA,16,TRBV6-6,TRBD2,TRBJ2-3,TGTGCCAGCAGTTCCCCGAGCGGGGAGTACACAGATACGCAGTATTTT,CASSSPSGEYTDTQYF
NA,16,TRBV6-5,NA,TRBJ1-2,TGTGCCACACACCGGGACACCCATAGACTTAACTATGGCTACACCTTC,CATHRDTHRLNYGYTF
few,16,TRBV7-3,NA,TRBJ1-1,TGTGCCAGCAGCTTAAATCCATCAGGAGCGAACACTGAAGCTTTCTTT,CASSLNPSGANTEAFF
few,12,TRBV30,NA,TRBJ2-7,TGTGCCGTTTCGAGGGGAGCCTACGAGCAGTACTTC,CAVSRGAYEQYF
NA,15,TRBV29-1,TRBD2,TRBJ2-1,TGCAGCGTTGTTCTAGCGGGGGTCCCCTACAATGAGCAGTTCTTC,CSVVLAGVPYNEQFF
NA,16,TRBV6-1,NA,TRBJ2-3,TGTGCCAGCAGTGAAGCGGAGGAGGGGCCGAGAGATACGCAGTATTTT,CASSEAEEGPRDTQYF
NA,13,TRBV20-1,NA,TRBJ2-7,TGCAGTGCCGCAACGCCAGAAAAGGACGAGCAGTACTTC,CSAATPEKDEQYF
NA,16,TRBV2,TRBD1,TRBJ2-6,TGTGCCAGCACCTTGGACAGGGGGCCTGGGGCCAACGTCCTGACTTTC,CASTLDRGPGANVLTF
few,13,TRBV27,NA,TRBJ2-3,TGTGCCAGCAGTCCTAACTACGCGGATACGCAGTATTTT,CASSPNYADTQYF
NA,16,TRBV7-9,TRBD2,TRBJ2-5,TGTGCCAGCAGCTTCGTTAGCGGGGGGGTCAAAGAGACCCAGTACTTC,CASSFVSGGVKETQYF
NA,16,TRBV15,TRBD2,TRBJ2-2,TGTGCCACCAGCCCCCACGGGGGGGCTAACACCGGGGAGCTGTTTTTT,CATSPHGGANTGELFF
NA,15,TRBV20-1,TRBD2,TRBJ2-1,TGCAGTGCTCGCTGGACTAGCGGGCCATCCTACGAGCAGTTCTTC,CSARWTSGPSYEQFF
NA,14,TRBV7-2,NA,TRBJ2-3,TGTGCCAGCAGCTTAGCGAGGGCAATCGATACGCAGTATTTT,CASSLARAIDTQYF
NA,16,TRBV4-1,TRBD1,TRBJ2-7,TGCGCCAGCAGCCAAGTCACAGGGGGTTTCGTCTACGAGCAGTACTTC,CASSQVTGGFVYEQYF
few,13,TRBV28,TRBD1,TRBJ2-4,TGTGCCAACTCGGACAGGGGAAAAAACATTCAGTACTTC,CANSDRGKNIQYF
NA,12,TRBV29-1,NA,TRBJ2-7,TGCAGCGTGTCTGGGGTTGCCTACGAGCAGTACTTC,CSVSGVAYEQYF
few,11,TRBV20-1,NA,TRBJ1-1,TGCAGTGCTACCACAGGGAATGAAGCTTTCTTT,CSATTGNEAFF
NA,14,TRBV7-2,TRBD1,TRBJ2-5,TGTGCCAGCAGCCAGGGGACAGGGTTTAAGACCCAGTACTTC,CASSQGTGFKTQYF
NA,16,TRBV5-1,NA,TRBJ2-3,TGCGCCAGCAGCTTGCCTAGTGGGGGGGCAGGAGGTACGCAGTATTTT,CASSLPSGGAGGTQYF
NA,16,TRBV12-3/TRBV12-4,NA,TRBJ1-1,TGTGCCAGCAGTTTGAGCCCGAACAAGGCGAACACTGAAGCTTTCTTT,CASSLSPNKANTEAFF
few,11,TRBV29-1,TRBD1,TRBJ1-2,TGCAGCTCTCAGGGGGCGCTTGGCTACACCTTC,CSSQGALGYTF
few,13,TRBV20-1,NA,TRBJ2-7,TGCAGTGCTGGAAAGGACAGATCACACGAGCAGTACTTC,CSAGKDRSHEQYF
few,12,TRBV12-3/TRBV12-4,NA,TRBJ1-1,TGTGCCAGCACCCTGTACGGGTATGAAGCTTTCTTT,CASTLYGYEAFF
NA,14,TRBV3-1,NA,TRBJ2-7,TGTGCCAGCAGCCAAGCGATAGGGGACTACGAGCAGTACTTC,CASSQAIGDYEQYF
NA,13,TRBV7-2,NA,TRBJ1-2,TGTGCCAGCAGCTTAGAGAGGGGGGCTGGCTACACCTTC,CASSLERGAGYTF
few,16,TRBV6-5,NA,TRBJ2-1,TGTGCCAGCAGTTACTCCCACGGCGAGACAGAGTACGAGCAGTTCTTC,CASSYSHGETEYEQFF
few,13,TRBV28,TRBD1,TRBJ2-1,TGTGCCAGCAGTTTGAATCTAGGGACAGCCCAGTTCTTC,CASSLNLGTAQFF